This T cell receptor (beta chain) was recorded in a study of post-analysis software for immune sequencing data. Study details: Clinical courses comprised relapsing-remitting, secondary progressive and progressive-relapsing multiple sclerosis. Findings and caveats of the study: Among roughly 5 TRBV segments more frequent in patients than controls were TRBV5-6, TRBV5-1 and TRBV20-1. Among multiple sclerosis patients, normalized Chao1 diversity was significantly below that of controls.

Germline CDR1 reads SGHAT; CDR2 reads FQNNGV. The CDR3 is made up of 16 amino acids. V was clipped by 5 bases and J by 0 bases, with 14 bases between them. Unique-molecular-identifier-tagged TCR beta cDNA libraries were used. Roughly 500,000 cDNA molecules came from about 1 to 10 million T cells. TCRdb re-called the PCR reads with MiXCR, one entry per CDR3 protein. The sample lists about 770,000 distinct CDR3 sequences, 46% occurring once. In its sample, this clonotype was seen once. Its matching antigen is unknown. The receptor was isolated from a girl between 10 and 17 years old with multiple sclerosis. This rearrangement joins TRBV11-2 to TRBJ2-1, with D possibly TRBD2 on 6 matching bases. The sequencing input was blood. The CDR3 region has the DNA TGTGCCAGCAGCGCCACCGGGAGCGGCTCCTACAATGAGCAGTTCTTC. Translating it yields CASSATGSGSYNEQFF.